The 24 T cell receptor beta chains below all came from one sample that was sequenced in a study of control samples from healthy donors and cancer patients. Assay: immunoSEQ multiplex PCR; the TCRdb copy retains only in-frame clones and omits some. The sample lists roughly 120,000 clones; roughly 90% were seen once. Sequencing used blood. Receptors originate from a woman between 45 and 60 years old in good health.

The chain has TRBV3-1 (or the pseudogene TRBV3-2) and TRBJ2-7; D is uncertain. The CDR3 spans 12 residues. Per the germline V gene, CDR1 is LGHDT and CDR2 is YNNKEL (reference sequence). V was cut by 4 bases and J by 3 bases, with 7 bases left in between. CDR3 sequence reads: CASSLLYYEQYF. The CDR3 DNA follows: TGTGCCAGCAGCCTCTTGTACTACGAGCAGTACTTC.

The gene calls are TRBV3-1 (or the pseudogene TRBV3-2) and TRBJ2-1; no reliable D call. The CDR3 has 16 amino acids. Germline lookup yields CDR1 LGHDT and CDR2 YNNKEL (reference sequence). V was clipped by 4 bases and J by 5 bases, with 18 bases between them. The CDR3 DNA reads TGTGCCAGCAGCCCCCAAAGGACCACCCGGAACAATGAGCAGTTCTTC. This gives the protein CASSPQRTTRNNEQFF.

This rearrangement joins TRBV7-3 to TRBJ2-1; maybe TRBD2 (5 bases). CDR1 SGHTA and CDR2 FQGTGA come from the germline V gene. V was clipped by 1 base and J by 2 bases, with 9 bases between them. The CDR3 is made up of 15 amino acids. In DNA form, the CDR3 reads TGTGCCAGCAGCTTAAGCGCTAGCCCCTACAATGAGCAGTTCTTC. Its translation is CASSLSASPYNEQFF.

V is TRBV11-2 and J is TRBJ1-1, with D hard to call. The length of the CDR3 is 15 residues. CDR1 and CDR2 from the germline V gene are SGHAT and FQNNGV. V lost 1 base, J lost 2 bases, and 11 bases lay in between. This chain's CDR3 is CASSLGGPTNTEAFF. As DNA, the CDR3 is TGTGCCAGCAGCTTAGGCGGGCCTACAAACACTGAAGCTTTCTTT.

This chain connects TRBV15 to TRBJ1-1; no firm D call. V gave up 6 bases and J gave up 1 base, with 6 bases separating them. The CDR3 spans 12 residues. The germline CDR1 and CDR2 sequences are LNHNV and YYDKDF (reference sequence). CDR3 nucleotide sequence: TGTGCCACCAGTACCCAGAACACTGAAGCTTTCTTT. Its translation: CATSTQNTEAFF.

The chain recombines TRBV11-1 with TRBJ1-1; 7 bases fit TRBD1. This CDR3 comprises 14 residues. V trimming: 1 base; J trimming: 1 base; junction bases outside the gene matches: 0. Germline-derived CDR1 and CDR2 are SGHAT and FQDESV (reference sequence). CDR3 region: CASSLGQGNTEAFF. The CDR3 coding sequence is TGTGCCAGCAGCTTAGGACAGGGGAACACTGAAGCTTTCTTT.

The chain recombines TRBV30 with TRBJ1-2; D might be TRBD1 (5 bases). There are 16 residues in the CDR3. Germline-derived CDR1 and CDR2 are GTSNPN and SVGIG (reference sequence). V lost 0 bases and J 1 base, leaving 15 bases between the germline ends. The CDR3 sequence is CAWSVQERWLNYGYTF. For the CDR3, the DNA is TGTGCCTGGAGTGTACAGGAAAGGTGGCTTAACTATGGCTACACCTTC.

The gene calls are TRBV6-6 and TRBJ1-1; no clear D. The germline V gene encodes CDR1 MNHNY and CDR2 SVGAGI (reference sequence). The CDR3 runs to 12 residues. The V end lost 4 bases, the J end lost 2 bases, and 5 bases lay between the germline ends. CDR3: CASSSRNTEAFF. As DNA, the CDR3 is TGTGCCAGCAGTTCACGAAACACTGAAGCTTTCTTT.

The chain is built from TRBV5-1 and TRBJ1-6; TRBD1 matches at 9 bases. With 4 bases clipped from V and 8 bases from J, the junction kept 10 bases outside the gene matches. This CDR3 region has 16 residues. The V gene's germline CDR1 is SGHRS and CDR2 YFSETQ. This CDR3 is CASSVGGTGFDSPLHF. CDR3 coding DNA: TGCGCCAGCAGCGTGGGAGGGACAGGGTTCGATTCACCCCTCCACTTT.

The chain employs TRBV6-5 and TRBJ1-4, with unresolved D. V was clipped by 5 bases and J by 5 bases, with 15 bases between them. Germline CDR1 is MNHEY and CDR2 is SVGAGI. The CDR3 contains 15 residues. The DNA of the CDR3 is TGTGCCAGCAGTCCCCAGGCAGTAAGGAATGAAAAACTGTTTTTT. Translating gives CASSPQAVRNEKLFF.

This chain links TRBV6-5 with TRBJ1-1; 12 bases match TRBD1. J lost 4 bases, V lost 7 bases, and 7 bases had no gene match. The CDR3 is 15 residues long. Germline V gene lookup returns CDR1 MNHEY and CDR2 SVGAGI. CDR3 DNA sequence: TGTGCCAGCAACCGGGACAGGGGGCTCGGCACTGAAGCTTTCTTT. This sequence encodes CASNRDRGLGTEAFF.

The rearrangement uses TRBV18 and TRBJ1-2; perhaps TRBD1 as D (5 bases). Germline V gives CDR1 KGHSH, CDR2 LQKENI. The CDR3 contains 13 residues. V was pared by 4 bases and J by 4 bases, with 10 bases between. The chain's CDR3 is CASSRGDAYGYTF. CDR3 sequence (DNA): TGTGCCAGCTCACGGGGGGACGCCTATGGCTACACCTTC.

The V and J genes are TRBV4-3 and TRBJ1-1; a possible D gene is TRBD1 (5 bases). The V and J ends lost 4 bases and 0 bases respectively, with 12 bases between them. Germline-derived CDR1 and CDR2 are LGHNA and YSLEER. CDR3 length equals 15 residues. The CDR3 bases are TGCGCCAGCAGCCCCGGGCAGGGACTGAACACTGAAGCTTTCTTT. Translating gives CASSPGQGLNTEAFF.

The chain has TRBV20-1 and TRBJ1-1; no firm D call. CDR1 and CDR2 from the germline V gene are DFQATT and SNEGSKA (reference sequence). The CDR3 extends over 11 amino acids. The V and J ends lost 7 bases and 7 bases respectively, with 13 bases between them. CDR3: CSGQAQFEAFF. The CDR3 DNA sequence: TGCAGTGGTCAGGCGCAGTTTGAAGCTTTCTTT.

The CDR3 sequence: CASSFQGAHSNQPQHF. CDR3 DNA sequence: TGTGCCAGCAGTTTCCAGGGGGCCCATAGCAATCAGCCCCAGCATTTT. The chain joins TRBV3-1 (or the pseudogene TRBV3-2) to TRBJ1-5; 8 nucleotides line up with TRBD1. The V gene's germline CDR1 is LGHDT and CDR2 YNNKEL (reference sequence). CDR3 length: 16 residues. With V trimmed by 6 bases and J by 0 bases, 7 bases remained unmatched.

This rearrangement joins TRBV14 to TRBJ2-3; weak D call: TRBD2 (6 bases). Trimming took 1 base from V and 0 from J, leaving 11 bases between them. The germline V gene encodes CDR1 SGHDN and CDR2 FVKESK. The CDR3 runs 16 residues. Written as DNA, the CDR3 is TGTGCCAGCAGCCAAGGGTCGAGCGGGAGCACAGATACGCAGTATTTT. Amino acid sequence: CASSQGSSGSTDTQYF.

This clone has more than one count but fewer than ten. J is TRBJ1-1 and V is TRBV10-3; D call uncertain. In germline, CDR1 is ENHRY, CDR2 SYGVKD. V gave up 4 bases and J gave up 8 bases, with 17 bases separating them. This CDR3 is built from 14 residues. CDR3 DNA: TGTGCCATCAGTGTCGGTCACGGTGACTTCGAAGCTTTCTTT. It encodes CAISVGHGDFEAFF.

This clone was detected only a few times. CDR3 protein: CASSSRNVGTEAFF. The CDR3 DNA sequence: TGTGCCAGCAGTTCCCGGAACGTCGGCACTGAAGCTTTCTTT. J is TRBJ1-1 and V is TRBV27, with D unclear. This CDR3 has 14 amino acids. Germline V lookup: CDR1 MNHEY, CDR2 SMNVEV (reference sequence). Trimming pared 4 bases from V and 4 bases from J, leaving 13 bases between.

V is TRBV18 and J is TRBJ2-3, with TRBD2 matching 7 bases. The CDR3 sequence is 14 residues long. After removal of 4 bases from V and 2 bases from J, the junction contained 3 bases not matched to a gene. Germline lookup yields CDR1 KGHSH and CDR2 LQKENI. The CDR3 DNA reads as TGTGCCAGCTCACGACTAGCCACCACAGATACGCAGTATTTT. It codes for CASSRLATTDTQYF. Supplemented by reference TRBV18 and TRBJ2-3, the full variable domain reads NAGVMQNPRHLVRRRGQEARLRCSPMKGHSHVYWYRQLPEEGLKFMVYLQKENIIDESGMPKERFSAEFPKEGPSILRIQQVVRGDSAAYFCASSRLATTDTQYFGPGTRLTVL.

This sequence joins TRBV3-1 (or the pseudogene TRBV3-2) and TRBJ2-1, with D perhaps matching TRBD2 (6 bases). Germline values: CDR1 LGHDT, CDR2 YNNKEL (reference sequence). The ends were cut back, 4 bases at V and 2 bases at J, with 15 bases in the middle. CDR3 size: 16 residues. The CDR3 nucleotides are TGTGCCAGCAGCCCAGGCCAGCGGGCGCCCTACAATGAGCAGTTCTTC. Translation: CASSPGQRAPYNEQFF.

The chain recombines TRBV9 with TRBJ1-1; D is undetermined. Germline loops: CDR1 SGDLS, CDR2 YYNGEE. The CDR3 covers 14 residues. Trimming pared 0 bases from V and 4 bases from J, leaving 10 bases between. The CDR3 nucleotides are TGTGCCAGCAGCGTAGCTAAGTCTCTCACTGAAGCTTTCTTT. It is translated as CASSVAKSLTEAFF.

The chain links TRBV5-1 to TRBJ1-1, with D unclear. CDR1 and CDR2 from the germline V gene are SGHRS and YFSETQ. The CDR3 runs 17 residues. Trimming removed 0 bases from V and 0 bases from J, with 15 bases in between. The CDR3 spells CASSLAGPGGVNTEAFF. In nucleotides, the CDR3 is TGCGCCAGCAGCTTGGCTGGCCCCGGCGGGGTGAACACTGAAGCTTTCTTT.

The genes are TRBV2 and TRBJ2-1; D ambiguous. The CDR3 is 14 amino acids. V lost 0 bases to trimming and J lost 9 bases, with 12 bases between them. Germline CDR1 reads SNHLY; CDR2 reads FYNNEI. The DNA of the CDR3 is TGTGCCAGCAGTGAAGCGCCCCCAGCCGGTGAGCAGTTCTTC. Translating it yields CASSEAPPAGEQFF. The complete variable domain, with remaining parts taken from reference TRBV2 and TRBJ2-1, reads EPEVTQTPSHQVTQMGQEVILRCVPISNHLYFYWYRQILGQKVEFLVSFYNNEISEKSEIFDDQFSVERPDGSNFTLKIRSTKLEDSAMYFCASSEAPPAGEQFFGPGTRLTVL.

The rearrangement joins TRBV7-2 to TRBJ1-5, with D perhaps matching TRBD1 (6 bases). With 5 bases removed from V and 7 bases from J, the gap between germline ends came to 21 bases. Germline assignment: CDR1 SGHTA and CDR2 FQGNSA. This CDR3 is built from 16 residues. CDR3 nucleotides: TGTGCCAGCAGCCCCTATACAGGACAGTGGGGGCAGCCCCAGCATTTT. Protein sequence: CASSPYTGQWGQPQHF.